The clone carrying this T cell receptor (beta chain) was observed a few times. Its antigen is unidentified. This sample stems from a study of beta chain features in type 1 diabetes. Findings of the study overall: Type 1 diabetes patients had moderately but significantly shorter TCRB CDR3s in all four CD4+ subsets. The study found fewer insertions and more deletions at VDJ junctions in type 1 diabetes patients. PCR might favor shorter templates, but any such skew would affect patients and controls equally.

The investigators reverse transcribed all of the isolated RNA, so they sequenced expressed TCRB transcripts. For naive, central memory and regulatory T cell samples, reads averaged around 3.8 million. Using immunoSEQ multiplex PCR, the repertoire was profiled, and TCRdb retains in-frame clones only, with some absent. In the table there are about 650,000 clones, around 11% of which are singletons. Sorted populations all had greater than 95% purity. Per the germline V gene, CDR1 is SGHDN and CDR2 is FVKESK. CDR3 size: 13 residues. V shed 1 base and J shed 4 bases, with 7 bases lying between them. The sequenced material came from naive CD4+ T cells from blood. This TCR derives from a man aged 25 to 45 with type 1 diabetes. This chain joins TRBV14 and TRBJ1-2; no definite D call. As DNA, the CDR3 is TGTGCCAGCAGCCAAGTCGTGGGCTATGGCTACACCTTC. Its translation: CASSQVVGYGYTF.